This entry features one T cell receptor beta chain sequence. Its target is not known. CDR1 SEHNR and CDR2 FQNEAQ come from the germline V gene (reference sequence). The CDR3 contains 15 residues. Trimming took 4 bases from V and 5 from J; bases not matched to a gene: 1. These data originate in a study of T cell responses to AZD1222 COVID-19 vaccine. General study points: White British donors predominated, females outnumbered males, and clonal diversity was possibly underestimated.

Pooled together were second doses at about 4 or about 12 weeks. The assay was immunoSEQ multiplex PCR, and TCRdb's table has in-frame clones only and misses some. The sample shows fewer than 90,000 clones, just over 90% of them seen only once. The origin of this receptor is an adult who received the AZD1222 COVID-19 vaccine. V and J are TRBV7-9 and TRBJ2-1; 14 bases align to TRBD2. The specimen was peripheral blood, collected 28 days after the second AZD1222 dose. DNA of the CDR3: TGTGCCAGCAGCTGGGGACTAGCGGGAGACAATGAGCAGTTCTTC. Its translation: CASSWGLAGDNEQFF.